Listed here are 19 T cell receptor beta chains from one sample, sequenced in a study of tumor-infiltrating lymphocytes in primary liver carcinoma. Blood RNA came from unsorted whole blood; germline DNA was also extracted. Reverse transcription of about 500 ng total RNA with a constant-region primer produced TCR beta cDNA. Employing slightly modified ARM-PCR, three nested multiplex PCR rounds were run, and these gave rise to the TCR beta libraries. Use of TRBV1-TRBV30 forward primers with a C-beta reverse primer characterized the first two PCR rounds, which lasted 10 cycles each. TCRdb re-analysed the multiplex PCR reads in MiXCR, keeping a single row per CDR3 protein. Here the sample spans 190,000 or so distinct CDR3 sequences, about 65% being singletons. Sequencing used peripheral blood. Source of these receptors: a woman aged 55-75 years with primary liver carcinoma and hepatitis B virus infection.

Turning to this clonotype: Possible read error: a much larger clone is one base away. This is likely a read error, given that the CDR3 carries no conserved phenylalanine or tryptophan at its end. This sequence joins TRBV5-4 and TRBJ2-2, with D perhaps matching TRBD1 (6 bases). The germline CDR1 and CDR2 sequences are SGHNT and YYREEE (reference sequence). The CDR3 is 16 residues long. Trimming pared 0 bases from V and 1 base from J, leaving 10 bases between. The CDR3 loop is CASSLGDMGNTGELFI. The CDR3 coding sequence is TGTGCCAGCAGCTTGGGGGACATGGGGAACACCGGGGAGCTGTTTATT.

CDR3 protein: CASSLRRGDEKLFF. The CDR3 nucleotides are TGCGCCAGCAGCTTGCGGAGGGGAGACGAAAAACTGTTTTTT. The chain joins TRBV5-1 to TRBJ1-4; tentatively, D is TRBD1 (5 bases). CDR1 is SGHRS, CDR2 YFSETQ, per germline. V shed 1 base and J shed 8 bases, with 12 bases lying between them. CDR3 length: 14 residues. The whole variable domain, filled in from reference TRBV5-1 and TRBJ1-4, reads KAGVTQTPRYLIKTRGQQVTLSCSPISGHRSVSWYQQTPGQGLQFLFEYFSETQRNKGNFPGRFSGRQFSNSRSEMNVSTLELGDSALYLCASSLRRGDEKLFFGSGTQLSVL.

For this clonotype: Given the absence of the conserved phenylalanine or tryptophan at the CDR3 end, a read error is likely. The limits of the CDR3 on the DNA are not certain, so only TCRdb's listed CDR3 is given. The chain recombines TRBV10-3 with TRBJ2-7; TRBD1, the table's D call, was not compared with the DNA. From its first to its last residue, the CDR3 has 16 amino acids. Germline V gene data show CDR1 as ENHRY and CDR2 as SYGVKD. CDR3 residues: CAISTPNTGQIYEEYL.

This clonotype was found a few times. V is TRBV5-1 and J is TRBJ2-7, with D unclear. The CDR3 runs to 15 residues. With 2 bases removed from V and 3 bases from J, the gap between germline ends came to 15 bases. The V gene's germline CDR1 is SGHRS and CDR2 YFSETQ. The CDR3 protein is CASSFPGRGIYEQYF. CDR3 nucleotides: TGCGCCAGCAGCTTCCCCGGACGAGGAATCTACGAGCAGTACTTC. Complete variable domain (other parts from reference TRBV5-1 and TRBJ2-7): KAGVTQTPRYLIKTRGQQVTLSCSPISGHRSVSWYQQTPGQGLQFLFEYFSETQRNKGNFPGRFSGRQFSNSRSEMNVSTLELGDSALYLCASSFPGRGIYEQYFGPGTRLTVT.

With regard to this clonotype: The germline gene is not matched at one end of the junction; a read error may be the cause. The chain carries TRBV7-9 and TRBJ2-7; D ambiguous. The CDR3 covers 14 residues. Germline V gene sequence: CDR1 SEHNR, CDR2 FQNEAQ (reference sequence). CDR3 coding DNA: TGTGCCGGCAGCTTAGGACGGCTTGTAGTCGAGCAGTACTTC. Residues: CAGSLGRLVVEQYF. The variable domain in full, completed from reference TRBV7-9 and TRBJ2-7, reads DTGVSQNPRHKITKRGQNVTFRCDPISEHNRLYWYRQTLGQGPEFLTYFQNEAQLEKSRLLSDRFSAERPKGSFSTLEIQRTEQGDSAMYLCAGSLGRLVVEQYFGPGTRLTVT.

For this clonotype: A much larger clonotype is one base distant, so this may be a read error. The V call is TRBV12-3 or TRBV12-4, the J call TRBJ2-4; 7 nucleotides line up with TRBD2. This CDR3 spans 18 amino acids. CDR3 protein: CASSPRRGGELAKDIQYF. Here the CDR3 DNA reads TGTGCCAGCAGTCCCCGGCGCGGGGGAGAGCTAGCCAAAGACATTCAGTACTTC.

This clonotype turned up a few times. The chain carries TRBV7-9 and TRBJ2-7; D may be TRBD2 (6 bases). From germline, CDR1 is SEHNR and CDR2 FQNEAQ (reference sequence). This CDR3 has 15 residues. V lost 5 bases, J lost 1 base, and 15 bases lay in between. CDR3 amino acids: CASSPSGQDSYEQYF. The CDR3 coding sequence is TGTGCCAGCAGCCCAAGCGGGCAAGATTCCTACGAGCAGTACTTC.

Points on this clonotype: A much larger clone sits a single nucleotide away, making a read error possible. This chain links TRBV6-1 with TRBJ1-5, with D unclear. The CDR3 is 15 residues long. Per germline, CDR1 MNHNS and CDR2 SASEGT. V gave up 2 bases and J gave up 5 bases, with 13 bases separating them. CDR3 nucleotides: TGTGCCAGCAGTGAATTTGGCAGGACTGATCAGCCCCAGCATTTT. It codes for CASSEFGRTDQPQHF.

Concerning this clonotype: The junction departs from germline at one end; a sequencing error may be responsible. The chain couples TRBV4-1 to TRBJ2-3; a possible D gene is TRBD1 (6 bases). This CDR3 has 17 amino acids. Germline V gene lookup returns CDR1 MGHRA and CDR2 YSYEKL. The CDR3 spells CASSQDPAGRGWDTQCF. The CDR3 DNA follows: TGCGCCAGCAGCCAAGATCCGGCCGGCAGGGGATGGGATACGCAGTGTTTT.

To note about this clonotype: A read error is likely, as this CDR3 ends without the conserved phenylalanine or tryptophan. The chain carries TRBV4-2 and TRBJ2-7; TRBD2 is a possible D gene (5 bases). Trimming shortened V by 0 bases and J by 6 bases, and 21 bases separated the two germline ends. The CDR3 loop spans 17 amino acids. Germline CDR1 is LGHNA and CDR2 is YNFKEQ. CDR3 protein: CASSQDTASGSPREQYL. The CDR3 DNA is TGTGCCAGCAGCCAAGATACCGCTAGTGGGAGTCCTCGCGAGCAGTACCTC.

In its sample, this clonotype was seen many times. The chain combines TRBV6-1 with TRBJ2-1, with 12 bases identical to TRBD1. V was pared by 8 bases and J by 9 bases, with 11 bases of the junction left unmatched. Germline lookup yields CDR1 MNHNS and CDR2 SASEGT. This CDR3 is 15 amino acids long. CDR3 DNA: TGTGCCAGCCGAAATCCGGGACAGGGGGCGTCTGAGCAGTTCTTC. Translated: CASRNPGQGASEQFF.

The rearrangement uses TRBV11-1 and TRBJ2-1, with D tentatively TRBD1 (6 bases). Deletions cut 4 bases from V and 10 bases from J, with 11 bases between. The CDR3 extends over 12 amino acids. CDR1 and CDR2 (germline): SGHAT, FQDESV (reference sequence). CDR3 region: CASSYRAREQFF. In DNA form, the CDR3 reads TGTGCCAGCAGCTACAGGGCGAGGGAGCAGTTCTTC.

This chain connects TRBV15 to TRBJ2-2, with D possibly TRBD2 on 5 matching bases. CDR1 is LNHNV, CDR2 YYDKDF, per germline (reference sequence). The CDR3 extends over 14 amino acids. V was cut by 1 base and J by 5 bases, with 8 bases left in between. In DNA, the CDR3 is TGTGCCACCAGCAGAGGTCCGGGAACCGGGGAGCTGTTTTTT. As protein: CATSRGPGTGELFF.

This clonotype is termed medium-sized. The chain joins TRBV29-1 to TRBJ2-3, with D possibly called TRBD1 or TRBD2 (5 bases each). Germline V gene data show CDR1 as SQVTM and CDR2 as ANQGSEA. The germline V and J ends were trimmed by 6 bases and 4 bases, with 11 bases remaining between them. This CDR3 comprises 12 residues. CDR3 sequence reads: CSVAVGADTQYF. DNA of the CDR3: TGCAGCGTGGCAGTGGGGGCAGATACGCAGTATTTT.

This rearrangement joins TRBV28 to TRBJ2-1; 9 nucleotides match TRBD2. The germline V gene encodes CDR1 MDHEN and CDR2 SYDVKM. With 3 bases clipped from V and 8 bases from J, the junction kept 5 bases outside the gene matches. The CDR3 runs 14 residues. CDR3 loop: CASSFGREGDEQFF. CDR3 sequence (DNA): TGTGCCAGCAGTTTCGGGCGGGAGGGCGATGAGCAGTTCTTC. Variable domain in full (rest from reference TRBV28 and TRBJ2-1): DVKVTQSSRYLVKRTGEKVFLECVQDMDHENMFWYRQDPGLGLRLIYFSYDVKMKEKGDIPEGYSVSREKKERFSLILESASTNQTSMYLCASSFGREGDEQFFGPGTRLTVL.

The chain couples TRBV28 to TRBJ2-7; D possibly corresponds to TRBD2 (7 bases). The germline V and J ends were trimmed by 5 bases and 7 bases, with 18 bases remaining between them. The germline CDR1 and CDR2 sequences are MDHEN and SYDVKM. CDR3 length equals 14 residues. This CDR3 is CASSPRDGGREQYF. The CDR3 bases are TGTGCCAGCAGTCCCCGGGACGGGGGGCGGGAGCAGTACTTC.

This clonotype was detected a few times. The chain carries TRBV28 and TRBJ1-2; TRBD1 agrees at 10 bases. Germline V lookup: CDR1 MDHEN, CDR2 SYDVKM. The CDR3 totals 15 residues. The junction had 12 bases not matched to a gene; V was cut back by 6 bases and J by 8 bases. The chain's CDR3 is CASRLQGQGSGGYTF. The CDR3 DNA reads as TGTGCCAGCAGACTTCAGGGACAGGGGAGCGGAGGCTACACCTTC.

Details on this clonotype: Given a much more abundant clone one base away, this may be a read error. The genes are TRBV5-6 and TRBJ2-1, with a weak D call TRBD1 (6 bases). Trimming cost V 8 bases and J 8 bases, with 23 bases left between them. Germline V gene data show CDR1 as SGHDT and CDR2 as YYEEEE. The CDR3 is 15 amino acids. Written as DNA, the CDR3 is TGTGCCAGTAACGAGGGGCAGGGGTGGGGCCATGAGCAGTTCTTC. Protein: CASNEGQGWGHEQFF.

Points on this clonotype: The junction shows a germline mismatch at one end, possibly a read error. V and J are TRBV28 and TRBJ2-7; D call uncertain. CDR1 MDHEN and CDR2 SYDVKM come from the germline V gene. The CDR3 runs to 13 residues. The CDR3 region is CVSSRTRSYEQYF. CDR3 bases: TGTGTCAGCTCCAGGACCCGCTCCTACGAGCAGTACTTC.